This entry lists 19 T cell receptor beta chains sequenced from one sample in a study of T cells after posttransplantation cyclophosphamide. Data came from immunoSEQ multiplex PCR; TCRdb stores just in-frame clones and leaves some out. Observed in the sample are tens of thousands of clones, none of them singletons. Sequencing was performed on PBMCs. These receptors came from a man in his fifties or sixties in good health, CMV-negative, and a related stem cell transplant donor.

This clone was seen repeatedly, ten times or more. The chain carries TRBV19 and TRBJ1-4, with TRBD1 identical over 7 bases. CDR1 LNHDA and CDR2 SQIVND come from the germline V gene (reference sequence). With 6 bases clipped from V and 0 bases from J, the junction kept 4 bases outside the gene matches. CDR3 length: 15 amino acids. DNA for the CDR3: TGTGCCAGTAGCCAAGGGACAGCAACTAATGAAAAACTGTTTTTT. This translates into CASSQGTATNEKLFF.

This clone occurred many times. The chain combines TRBV10-3 with TRBJ2-3; D is undetermined. The V and J ends lost 9 bases and 3 bases respectively, with 13 bases between them. Germline V lookup: CDR1 ENHRY, CDR2 SYGVKD. CDR3 length: 13 residues. The CDR3 DNA reads TGTGCCATACTACCAACCGGGACAGATACGCAGTATTTT. It is translated as CAILPTGTDTQYF.

This clone was recorded many times. This chain joins TRBV9 and TRBJ2-3, with TRBD1 as a possible D gene (7 bases). The CDR3 has 15 residues. V was pared by 4 bases and J by 1 base, with 13 bases between. Germline CDR1 reads SGDLS; CDR2 reads YYNGEE. The CDR3 DNA reads TGTGCCAGCAGCCCGCAGGGGGGAGGCACAGATACGCAGTATTTT. This encodes CASSPQGGGTDTQYF.

This clone was observed many times. The rearrangement uses TRBV28 and TRBJ2-1, with 9 bases that match TRBD2. Germline lookup yields CDR1 MDHEN and CDR2 SYDVKM. CDR3 length: 18 amino acids. J was trimmed by 0 bases and V by 5 bases; bases with no gene match: 11. The chain's CDR3 is CASSPRTSETFSYNEQFF. Here the CDR3 DNA reads TGTGCCAGCAGTCCTCGGACTAGCGAGACCTTCTCCTACAATGAGCAGTTCTTC. Filled out from reference TRBV28 and TRBJ2-1, the complete variable domain reads DVKVTQSSRYLVKRTGEKVFLECVQDMDHENMFWYRQDPGLGLRLIYFSYDVKMKEKGDIPEGYSVSREKKERFSLILESASTNQTSMYLCASSPRTSETFSYNEQFFGPGTRLTVL.

This clone was recorded many times. This sequence joins TRBV4-2 and TRBJ1-1; 7 bases are a match to TRBD1. The CDR3 runs 15 residues. Germline V gives CDR1 LGHNA, CDR2 YNFKEQ. With 3 bases clipped from V and 1 base from J, the junction kept 5 bases outside the gene matches. The CDR3 coding sequence is TGTGCCAGCAGCCACGGGGGACAGTCGAACACTGAAGCTTTCTTT. This encodes CASSHGGQSNTEAFF.

This clone was counted ten times or more. The rearrangement links TRBV2 to TRBJ1-5, with 7 positions matching TRBD1. Germline V gene sequence: CDR1 SNHLY, CDR2 FYNNEI. V lost 2 bases, J lost 5 bases, and 3 bases stayed unmatched. This CDR3 has 14 residues. The CDR3 region has the DNA TGTGCCAGCAGTGAATGGGACAGCTATCAGCCCCAGCATTTT. It translates to CASSEWDSYQPQHF.

This clone was counted only a few times. The genes are TRBV6-5 and TRBJ2-7; D remains unclear. The V and J ends lost 0 bases and 3 bases respectively, with 6 bases between them. Germline V gene data show CDR1 as MNHEY and CDR2 as SVGAGI. The CDR3 length is 13 residues. CDR3 amino acids: CASSYSRSYEQYF. The CDR3 DNA sequence: TGTGCCAGCAGTTACTCGAGAAGCTACGAGCAGTACTTC.

This clone was observed at least ten times. The rearrangement joins TRBV6-5 to TRBJ2-7; 8 nucleotides line up with TRBD1. Trimming removed 7 bases from V and 0 bases from J; junction bases left unmatched: 5. The CDR3 spans 14 residues. Per the germline V gene, CDR1 is MNHEY and CDR2 is SVGAGI. CDR3 loop: CASTRTGSSYEQYF. The CDR3 bases are TGTGCCAGCACCCGGACAGGGAGCTCCTACGAGCAGTACTTC.

This clone showed up many times. The rearrangement uses TRBV7-9 and TRBJ2-5, with 9 bases fitting TRBD2. With 6 bases clipped from V and 4 bases from J, the junction kept 3 bases outside the gene matches. CDR1 is SEHNR, CDR2 FQNEAQ, per germline (reference sequence). The CDR3 runs 13 residues. The CDR3 DNA sequence: TGTGCCAGCAGATCTAGCGGGGTAGAGACCCAGTACTTC. It codes for CASRSSGVETQYF.

This clone was recorded many times. This rearrangement joins TRBV6-1 to TRBJ2-5, with D tentatively TRBD1 (6 bases). Germline V gene data show CDR1 as MNHNS and CDR2 as SASEGT. The V gene lost 11 bases and the J gene lost 1 base, with 14 bases spanning the gap. This CDR3 has 13 residues. Here the CDR3 DNA reads TGTGCCGCCTTAGGACAGCGCCAAGAGACCCAGTACTTC. Translation: CAALGQRQETQYF.

This clone was counted ten times or more. J is TRBJ2-3 and V is TRBV29-1; D is perhaps TRBD2 (6 bases). CDR1 and CDR2 from the germline V gene are SQVTM and ANQGSEA. V was clipped by 3 bases and J by 1 base, with 11 bases between them. The CDR3 runs to 14 residues. CDR3 DNA: TGCAGCGTTGACCCGGGAGATGGCACAGATACGCAGTATTTT. Its translation is CSVDPGDGTDTQYF.

This clone was seen many times. The CDR3 DNA is TGTGCCAGCAGTTATGGACAGGGCACCTACGAGCAGTACTTC. Its translation: CASSYGQGTYEQYF. The chain combines TRBV6-6 with TRBJ2-7; TRBD1 matches 8 bases. This CDR3 is 14 amino acids long. CDR1 and CDR2 (germline): MNHNY, SVGAGI (reference sequence). With 3 bases clipped from V and 2 bases from J, the junction kept 3 bases outside the gene matches.

This clone was recorded at least ten times. J is TRBJ2-7 and V is TRBV28; a possible D gene is TRBD1 (6 bases). Germline CDR1 and CDR2: MDHEN and SYDVKM. Trimming cost V 7 bases and J 0 bases, with 13 bases left between them. This CDR3 is built from 14 residues. The CDR3 sequence: CASILGDNSYEQYF. The DNA for the CDR3 is TGTGCCAGCATCTTGGGGGACAACTCCTACGAGCAGTACTTC.

At least ten counts were recorded for this clone. The chain uses TRBV19 and TRBJ1-1, with 9 bases that match TRBD1. This CDR3 is built from 18 residues. J lost 1 base, V lost 4 bases, and 13 bases had no gene match. Germline CDR1 is LNHDA and CDR2 is SQIVND (reference sequence). DNA of the CDR3: TGTGCCAGTAGTAACCTGGGACAGGGAGTTTGGGAGAACACTGAAGCTTTCTTT. This sequence encodes CASSNLGQGVWENTEAFF.

This clone occurred many times. V is TRBV5-1 and J is TRBJ2-5; D possibly corresponds to TRBD2 (6 bases). The CDR3 has 15 residues. The V end was cut by 0 bases, the J end by 5 bases, with 14 bases between. Germline V gene lookup returns CDR1 SGHRS and CDR2 YFSETQ. The CDR3 protein is CASSLVGTPGETQYF. The CDR3 DNA is TGCGCCAGCAGCTTGGTCGGGACTCCTGGGGAGACCCAGTACTTC.

This clone has at least ten counts. V gene TRBV15 combines with J gene TRBJ2-7; TRBD2 agrees at 8 bases. CDR3 size: 17 residues. Per germline, CDR1 LNHNV and CDR2 YYDKDF (reference sequence). J gave up 3 bases and V 0 bases, and 10 bases lay outside the gene matches. The CDR3 nucleotides read TGTGCCACCAGCAGAGATGCGGAGGTAGCGGGGAACTACGAGCAGTACTTC. Its translation: CATSRDAEVAGNYEQYF.

This clone appeared many times. Here the CDR3 reads CASSQGTRVDGYTF. The DNA of the CDR3 is TGTGCCAGCAGCCAGGGCACCCGCGTGGATGGCTACACCTTC. V is TRBV14 and J is TRBJ1-2; unclear D gene. The ends were cut back, 3 bases at V and 6 bases at J, with 14 bases in the middle. Per germline, CDR1 SGHDN and CDR2 FVKESK. CDR3 length equals 14 residues. Based on the CDR3 plus reference TRBV14 and TRBJ1-2, the full variable domain is EAGVTQFPSHSVIEKGQTVTLRCDPISGHDNLYWYRRVMGKEIKFLLHFVKESKQDESGMPNNRFLAERTGGTYSTLKVQPAELEDSGVYFCASSQGTRVDGYTFGSGTRLTVV.

This clone came up many times. The chain recombines TRBV6-6 with TRBJ1-6; D possibly corresponds to TRBD1 (5 bases). V lost 5 bases and J 8 bases, leaving 16 bases between the germline ends. The CDR3 loop spans 15 amino acids. CDR1 and CDR2 (germline): MNHNY, SVGAGI (reference sequence). The CDR3 bases are TGTGCCAGCAGTCTCCGACAGAGCAGAGATTCACCCCTCCACTTT. Translation gives CASSLRQSRDSPLHF.

This clone was seen repeatedly, ten times or more. This chain connects TRBV4-1 to TRBJ1-5; 8 bases fit TRBD1. CDR1 MGHRA and CDR2 YSYEKL come from the germline V gene. Trimming removed 0 bases from V and 1 base from J; junction bases left unmatched: 8. The CDR3 is made up of 18 amino acids. CDR3 protein: CASSQEVLRTGSNQPQHF. In DNA form, the CDR3 reads TGCGCCAGCAGCCAAGAGGTCCTCCGGACAGGGAGCAATCAGCCCCAGCATTTT.